Presented here are 7 T cell receptor beta chains from one specimen sequenced in a study of cytotoxic CD8 clonotypes in ibrutinib-treated CLL. Assay: immunoSEQ multiplex PCR; the TCRdb copy retains only in-frame clones and omits some. The sample yields some 200,000 clones, roughly 77% seen once. The input for sequencing was PBMCs, taken after 12 months of ibrutinib treatment. The receptors come from a human donor with chronic lymphocytic leukemia.

In this sample, this clone turned up once. The J gene is TRBJ2-7, the V gene TRBV18; maybe TRBD1 (6 bases). Germline values: CDR1 KGHSH, CDR2 LQKENI. The length of the CDR3 is 15 residues. Trimming removed 1 base at V and 6 bases at J, with 16 bases between. CDR3 sequence reads: CASSPLSGTPLEQYF. The DNA for the CDR3 is TGTGCCAGCTCACCACTTTCCGGGACACCCCTCGAGCAGTACTTC.

The CDR3: CASSLGLGGGTPGQYF. In nucleotides, the CDR3 is TGTGCCAGCAGCTTAGGGTTGGGAGGAGGTACCCCCGGGCAGTACTTC. This sequence joins TRBV7-2 and TRBJ2-7; D possibly corresponds to TRBD2 (6 bases). This CDR3 contains 16 residues. The germline V gene has CDR1 SGHTA and CDR2 FQGNSA. Trimming took 1 base from V and 9 from J, leaving 22 bases between them.

The rearrangement uses TRBV5-1 and TRBJ2-7; D unclear. The V and J ends lost 1 base and 0 bases respectively, with 2 bases between them. The CDR3 spans 12 residues. Per the germline V gene, CDR1 is SGHRS and CDR2 is YFSETQ. Here the CDR3 reads CASSLSSYEQYF. In nucleotides, the CDR3 is TGCGCCAGCAGCTTGAGCTCCTACGAGCAGTACTTC.

The CDR3 DNA reads TGCGCCAGCAGCCAAACCAGCGGGGGGGCGGACGAGCAGTACTTC. Its protein product is CASSQTSGGADEQYF. The rearrangement joins TRBV4-1 to TRBJ2-7; the match to TRBD2 covers 10 bases. CDR1 is MGHRA and CDR2 is YSYEKL in the germline V gene. CDR3 length: 15 residues. Trimming at V came to 2 bases and at J to 5 bases, leaving 6 bases not matched to a gene.

This clone was seen a single time. The gene calls are TRBV5-8 and TRBJ1-5; D may be TRBD1 (5 bases). Germline CDR1 reads SGHTS; CDR2 reads YDEGEE. Trimming left V 2 bases short and J 2 bases short, with 8 bases between. There are 14 residues in the CDR3. The CDR3 DNA is TGTGCCAGCAGCTTCGGCAGGGGCAATCAGCCCCAGCATTTT. This sequence encodes CASSFGRGNQPQHF. Drawing the rest from reference TRBV5-8 and TRBJ1-5, the complete variable domain is EAGVTQSPTHLIKTRGQQATLRCSPISGHTSVYWYQQALGLGLQFLLWYDEGEERNRGNFPPRFSGRQFPNYSSELNVNALELEDSALYLCASSFGRGNQPQHFGDGTRLSIL.

The chain combines TRBV10-2 with TRBJ1-2; D not resolved. Germline V gives CDR1 WSHSY, CDR2 SAAADI. This CDR3 spans 14 amino acids. V was clipped by 0 bases and J by 0 bases, with 5 bases between them. The CDR3 loop reads CASSESGTNYGYTF. The DNA of the CDR3 is TGCGCCAGCAGTGAGTCAGGCACTAACTATGGCTACACCTTC.

J is TRBJ1-1 and V is TRBV6-5, with 7 bases fitting TRBD1. The CDR3 length is 15 residues. Germline V gene sequence: CDR1 MNHEY, CDR2 SVGAGI. Trimming at V came to 6 bases and at J to 5 bases, leaving 12 bases not matched to a gene. The chain's CDR3 is CASSPGGGRGTEAFF. The DNA of the CDR3 is TGTGCCAGCAGCCCTGGAGGGGGCCGGGGGACTGAAGCTTTCTTT.